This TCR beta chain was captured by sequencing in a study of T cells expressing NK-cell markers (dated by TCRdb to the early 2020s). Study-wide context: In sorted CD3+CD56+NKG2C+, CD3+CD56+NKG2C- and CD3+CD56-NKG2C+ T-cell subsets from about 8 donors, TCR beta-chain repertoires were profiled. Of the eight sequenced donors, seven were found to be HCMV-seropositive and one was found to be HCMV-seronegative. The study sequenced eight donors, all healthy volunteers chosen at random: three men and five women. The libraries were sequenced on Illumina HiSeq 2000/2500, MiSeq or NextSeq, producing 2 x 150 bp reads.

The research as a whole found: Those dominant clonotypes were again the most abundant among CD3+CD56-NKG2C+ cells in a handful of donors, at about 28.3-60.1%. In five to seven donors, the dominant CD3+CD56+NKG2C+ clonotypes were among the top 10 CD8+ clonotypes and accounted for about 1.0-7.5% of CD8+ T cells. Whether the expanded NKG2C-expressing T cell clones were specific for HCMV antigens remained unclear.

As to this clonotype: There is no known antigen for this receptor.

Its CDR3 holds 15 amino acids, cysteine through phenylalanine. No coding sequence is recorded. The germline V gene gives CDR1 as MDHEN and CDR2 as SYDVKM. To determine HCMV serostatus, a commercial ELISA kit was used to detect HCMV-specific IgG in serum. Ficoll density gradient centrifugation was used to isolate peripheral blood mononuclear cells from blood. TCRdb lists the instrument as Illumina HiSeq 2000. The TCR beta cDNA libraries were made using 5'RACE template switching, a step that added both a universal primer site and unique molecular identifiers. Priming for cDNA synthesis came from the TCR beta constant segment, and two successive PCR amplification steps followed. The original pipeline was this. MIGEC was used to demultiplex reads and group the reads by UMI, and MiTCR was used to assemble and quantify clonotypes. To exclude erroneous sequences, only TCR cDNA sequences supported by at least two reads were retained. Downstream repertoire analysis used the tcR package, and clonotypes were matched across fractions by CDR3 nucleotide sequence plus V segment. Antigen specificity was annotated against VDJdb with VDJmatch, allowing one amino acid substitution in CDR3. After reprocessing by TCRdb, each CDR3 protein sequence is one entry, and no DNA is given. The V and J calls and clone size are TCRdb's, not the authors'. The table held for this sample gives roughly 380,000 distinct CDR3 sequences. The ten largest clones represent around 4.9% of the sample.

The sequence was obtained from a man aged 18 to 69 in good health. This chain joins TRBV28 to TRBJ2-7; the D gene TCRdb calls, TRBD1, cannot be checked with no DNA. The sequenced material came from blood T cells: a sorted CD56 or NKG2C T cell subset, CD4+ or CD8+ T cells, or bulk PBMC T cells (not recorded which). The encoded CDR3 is CASRPGERSSYEQYF.